This T cell receptor (beta chain) stems from a study of response to subunit inactivated influenza vaccine. Via MiXCR, TCRdb re-called the RT-PCR reads, giving one row per CDR3 protein. This table holds hundreds of thousands of distinct CDR3 sequences, around 8% found once. In this sample, this clonotype turned up a few times. CDR3 size: 16 residues. V was trimmed by 0 bases and J by 8 bases, leaving 14 bases between them. Germline CDR1 reads LGHNA; CDR2 reads YNFKEQ. The J gene is TRBJ1-6, the V gene TRBV4-2; D possibly corresponds to TRBD1 (5 bases). The input for sequencing was PBMCs from blood, taken less than 30 months after vaccination. This TCR came from a man aged 45 to 75 who received an inactivated influenza vaccine. The CDR3 coding sequence is TGTGCCAGCAGCCAAGACGGGGGTGTCCTTGATTCACCCCTCCACTTT. Residues: CASSQDGGVLDSPLHF.